The 21 T cell receptor beta chains below come from one sample, sequenced in a study of T cell repertoires in cytomegalovirus infection. TCRdb called the reads again in MiXCR, with one record for every CDR3 protein. The sample has about 230,000 distinct CDR3 sequences, roughly 20% seen once. The source material was CD8+ T cells from PBMCs. The origin of the receptors is a human donor in good health (CMV status not recorded). Some clones in this sample may be carry-over from other donors' samples.

The V gene is TRBV6-6, the J gene TRBJ1-6; weak D call: TRBD1 (6 bases). Trimming shortened V by 6 bases and J by 2 bases, and 14 bases separated the two germline ends. In germline, CDR1 is MNHNY, CDR2 SVGAGI (reference sequence). The CDR3 covers 16 residues. The CDR3 sequence is CASRSSRDTYNSPLHF. The CDR3 DNA is TGTGCCAGCAGATCCAGTCGGGACACCTATAATTCACCCCTCCACTTT.

This clonotype came up a few times. This chain connects TRBV4-1 to TRBJ2-3; the D is unclear. V was trimmed by 1 base and J by 3 bases, leaving 5 bases between them. The CDR3 covers 13 residues. CDR1 MGHRA and CDR2 YSYEKL come from the germline V gene. CDR3 sequence reads: CASSQGPTDTQYF. CDR3 in DNA: TGCGCCAGCAGCCAAGGACCGACAGATACGCAGTATTTT.

The chain combines TRBV15 with TRBJ2-7; 9 nucleotides align to TRBD2. The CDR3 loop spans 13 amino acids. CDR1 and CDR2 (germline): LNHNV, YYDKDF (reference sequence). V was pared by 9 bases and J by 5 bases, with 8 bases of the junction left unmatched. The CDR3 here is CATAGLAGDEQYF. DNA for the CDR3: TGTGCCACTGCGGGACTAGCTGGGGACGAGCAGTACTTC.

The chain employs TRBV7-3 and TRBJ2-7; tentatively, D is TRBD1 or TRBD2 (5 bases each). Germline values: CDR1 SGHTA, CDR2 FQGTGA. The V and J ends lost 5 bases and 0 bases respectively, with 14 bases between them. This CDR3 is 15 amino acids long. The chain's CDR3 is CASSLGTSPSYEQYF. The CDR3 DNA is TGTGCCAGCAGCCTCGGGACGTCACCCTCCTACGAGCAGTACTTC.

The V gene is TRBV12-3 or TRBV12-4, the J gene TRBJ1-5; possibly TRBD1 for D (6 bases). Trimming stripped 3 bases from V and 7 bases from J, with 13 bases between. The CDR3 spans 14 residues. CDR3 in amino acids: CASSFRGAQQPQHF. CDR3 bases: TGTGCCAGCAGTTTTCGGGGGGCTCAGCAGCCCCAGCATTTT.

This clonotype was picked up a small number of times. J is TRBJ2-5 and V is TRBV7-9; 7 bases agree with TRBD1. V lost 5 bases and J lost 4; bases outside the gene matches: 7. The CDR3 is 14 residues long. From germline, CDR1 is SEHNR and CDR2 FQNEAQ (reference sequence). The CDR3 sequence: CASSAGTAIETQYF. The CDR3 bases are TGTGCCAGCAGCGCCGGGACAGCCATAGAGACCCAGTACTTC.

At least ten counts were recorded for this clonotype. The chain uses TRBV28 and TRBJ1-1; TRBD1 aligns across 7 bases. Germline trimming cut 4 bases from V and 0 bases from J; bases unmatched to any gene: 5. The CDR3 contains 15 residues. The germline V gene encodes CDR1 MDHEN and CDR2 SYDVKM. CDR3 in DNA: TGTGCCAGCAGTTGGGACAGACTCATGAACACTGAAGCTTTCTTT. Translation gives CASSWDRLMNTEAFF.

This clonotype was recorded a few times. This chain joins TRBV7-6 and TRBJ1-1, with D uncertain. Germline loops: CDR1 SGHVS, CDR2 FNYEAQ. This CDR3 region has 13 residues. Trimming removed 5 bases at V and 11 bases at J, with 18 bases between. CDR3 DNA: TGTGCCAGCAGCCCGCAGGAGTTGGGAAGGGCTTTCTTT. Protein product: CASSPQELGRAFF.

The chain recombines TRBV7-9 with TRBJ1-3; possibly TRBD1 for D (6 bases). Germline assignment: CDR1 SEHNR and CDR2 FQNEAQ (reference sequence). Trimming pared 7 bases from V and 3 bases from J, leaving 19 bases between. This CDR3 has 16 amino acids. The CDR3, as DNA: TGTGCCAGCACCAGAGGGATGGGGGCGCTTGGAAACACCATATATTTT. As protein: CASTRGMGALGNTIYF.

In this sample, this clonotype turned up many times. The genes are TRBV28 and TRBJ1-1; D gene ambiguous. The germline gives CDR1 MDHEN, CDR2 SYDVKM. Deletions cut 2 bases from V and 1 base from J, with 11 bases between. This CDR3 region has 15 residues. The DNA for the CDR3 is TGTGCCAGCAGTTTACTTCAAATTTCGAACACTGAAGCTTTCTTT. This gives the protein CASSLLQISNTEAFF.

This clonotype was seen more than once but under ten times. The chain is built from TRBV20-1 and TRBJ2-7; 8 nucleotides line up with TRBD1. CDR1 DFQATT and CDR2 SNEGSKA come from the germline V gene (reference sequence). V lost 3 bases and J lost 1; bases outside the gene matches: 5. This CDR3 region has 14 residues. The CDR3, as DNA: TGCAGTGCTAGGGGCCAGGGGGCTTCCTACGAGCAGTACTTC. Encoded protein: CSARGQGASYEQYF.

This clonotype has only a few counts. This sequence joins TRBV9 and TRBJ1-1; D is unresolved. Trimming stripped 1 base from V and 3 bases from J, with 13 bases between. Germline CDR1 is SGDLS and CDR2 is YYNGEE. The CDR3 totals 15 residues. The CDR3 DNA sequence: TGTGCCAGCAGCGTACTCGCTCGGAGTGACACTGAAGCTTTCTTT. Translated: CASSVLARSDTEAFF.

This clonotype has only a few counts. This chain connects TRBV2 to TRBJ2-2; no firm D call. The CDR3 spans 16 residues. The V end lost 7 bases, the J end lost 0 bases, and 15 bases lay between the germline ends. The germline CDR1 and CDR2 sequences are SNHLY and FYNNEI. The CDR3 sequence: CASMTDDSTNTGELFF. As DNA, the CDR3 is TGTGCCAGCATGACCGACGACTCGACGAACACCGGGGAGCTGTTTTTT.

At least ten counts were recorded for this clonotype. In nucleotides, the CDR3 is TGCAGCGCTGCGGGTGGGGGAAACACTGAAGCTTTCTTT. Translated, it gives CSAAGGGNTEAFF. V and J are TRBV29-1 and TRBJ1-1; a weak D match, TRBD1 (5 bases). The CDR3 spans 13 residues. Deletions cut 7 bases from V and 2 bases from J, with 14 bases between. The germline V gene encodes CDR1 SQVTM and CDR2 ANQGSEA.

V gene TRBV6-2 or TRBV6-3 combines with J gene TRBJ2-5, with 9 positions matching TRBD1. V was pared by 0 bases and J by 5 bases, with 10 bases of the junction left unmatched. Germline V lookup: CDR1 MNHEY, CDR2 SVGEGT. The CDR3 consists of 17 residues. Here the CDR3 reads CASSYSIEGTGWETQYF. CDR3 in DNA: TGTGCCAGCAGTTACTCGATAGAAGGGACAGGGTGGGAGACCCAGTACTTC.

This clonotype was picked up many times. The chain couples TRBV7-2 to TRBJ2-2; unclear D gene. Trimming left V 0 bases short and J 3 bases short, with 11 bases between. This CDR3 spans 16 amino acids. Germline V gene lookup returns CDR1 SGHTA and CDR2 FQGNSA. The CDR3 here is CASSLAIDFYTGELFF. The CDR3 coding sequence is TGTGCCAGCAGCTTAGCGATCGACTTCTACACCGGGGAGCTGTTTTTT.

This clonotype was found many times. V and J are TRBV7-2 and TRBJ1-1; tentatively, D is TRBD1 (6 bases). V lost 3 bases, J lost 4 bases, and 18 bases lay in between. Per germline, CDR1 SGHTA and CDR2 FQGNSA. The CDR3 is made up of 16 amino acids. The CDR3 DNA follows: TGTGCCAGCAGCTTGGAGTTCAGGGGAGTGAGCACTGAAGCTTTCTTT. Amino acid sequence: CASSLEFRGVSTEAFF.

This clonotype has only a few counts. This chain connects TRBV2 to TRBJ2-1, with 8 bases identical to TRBD1. From germline, CDR1 is SNHLY and CDR2 FYNNEI. This CDR3 contains 14 residues. The ends lost 6 bases at V and 3 bases at J; junction bases unmatched: 4. This CDR3 reads CASRLGQGYNEQFF. The CDR3 DNA sequence: TGTGCCAGCAGACTAGGACAGGGCTACAATGAGCAGTTCTTC.

This clonotype was detected ten times or more. The CDR3 reads CASSLGGGSYNEQFF. In DNA, the CDR3 is TGTGCCAGCAGCTTAGGTGGGGGAAGTTACAATGAGCAGTTCTTC. The rearrangement links TRBV5-6 to TRBJ2-1; D may match TRBD1 or TRBD2 (5 bases each). V was shortened by 2 bases and J by 4 bases, with 13 bases between the two germline ends. The CDR3 length is 15 residues. Germline V lookup: CDR1 SGHDT, CDR2 YYEEEE. Using reference TRBV5-6 and TRBJ2-1 for the parts outside the CDR3, the full variable domain is DAGVTQSPTHLIKTRGQQVTLRCSPKSGHDTVSWYQQALGQGPQFIFQYYEEEERQRGNFPDRFSGHQFPNYSSELNVNALLLGDSALYLCASSLGGGSYNEQFFGPGTRLTVL.

In this sample, this clonotype turned up a few times. The chain is built from TRBV5-4 and TRBJ2-3, with D possibly TRBD2 on 5 matching bases. CDR3 length: 16 residues. Trimming shortened V by 0 bases and J by 3 bases, and 14 bases separated the two germline ends. Germline values: CDR1 SGHNT, CDR2 YYREEE (reference sequence). The CDR3 bases are TGTGCCAGCAGCTTGGCCATTAGTGGCGGGACAGATACGCAGTATTTT. This sequence encodes CASSLAISGGTDTQYF.

In this sample, this clonotype turned up a few times. This rearrangement joins TRBV20-1 to TRBJ1-6; a weak D match, TRBD1 (6 bases). CDR1 is DFQATT, CDR2 SNEGSKA, per germline (reference sequence). CDR3 length: 16 residues. V was pared by 0 bases and J by 9 bases, with 18 bases between. The CDR3 loop is CSARDAGAYSGSPLHF. CDR3 sequence (DNA): TGCAGTGCTAGAGACGCAGGGGCGTACTCTGGTTCACCCCTCCACTTT.